This entry lists 5 T cell receptor beta chains sequenced from one sample in a study of T cells in Graves' hyperthyroidism and ophthalmopathy. TCR beta CDR3 sequences were amplified from RNA transcripts. Primed by the HTBI set, a first-round RT-PCR was run on the TCR CDR3. TCRdb re-called the multiplex PCR reads with MiXCR, one entry per CDR3 protein. The sample includes approximately 600,000 distinct CDR3 sequences, about 14% seen only once; the top ten take approximately 6.4%. The sequenced sample consisted of blood. These TCRs come from a woman in her late teens or twenties with Graves' ophthalmopathy.

This clonotype was seen at least ten times. The V and J genes are TRBV24-1 and TRBJ2-5, with 9 bases that match TRBD1. J gave up 2 bases and V 3 bases, and 9 bases lay outside the gene matches. The CDR3 covers 17 residues. Germline V gene data show CDR1 as KGHDR and CDR2 as SFDVKD. As DNA, the CDR3 is TGTGCCACCAGTGATGCCCCCGGGACAGGGTTACAAGAGACCCAGTACTTC. This sequence encodes CATSDAPGTGLQETQYF.

This clonotype came up many times. The chain has TRBV2 and TRBJ2-7, with TRBD1 matching over 11 bases. Germline V gives CDR1 SNHLY, CDR2 FYNNEI. Germline trimming cut 6 bases from V and 3 bases from J; bases unmatched to any gene: 4. The CDR3 is 14 residues long. The CDR3 loop reads CASRPGTGGYEQYF. In DNA form, the CDR3 reads TGTGCCAGCAGACCCGGGACAGGGGGCTACGAGCAGTACTTC.

The J gene is TRBJ2-1, the V gene TRBV4-2, with TRBD2 identical over 7 bases. Germline CDR1 reads LGHNA; CDR2 reads YNFKEQ. This CDR3 has 15 amino acids. V was pared by 8 bases and J by 5 bases, with 12 bases of the junction left unmatched. The CDR3 reads CASQRDGSFDNEQFF. CDR3 coding DNA: TGTGCCAGCCAGCGGGACGGGAGTTTCGACAATGAGCAGTTCTTC.

This clonotype has at least ten counts. The J gene is TRBJ2-7, the V gene TRBV28, with D perhaps matching TRBD1 (5 bases). The V end was cut by 3 bases, the J end by 3 bases, with 27 bases between. The CDR3 consists of 19 residues. Germline V lookup: CDR1 MDHEN, CDR2 SYDVKM. Here the CDR3 reads CASSFHVLEGVPALYEQYF. The CDR3 DNA is TGTGCCAGCAGTTTTCATGTCCTGGAAGGGGTTCCCGCCCTCTACGAGCAGTACTTC.

The chain recombines TRBV4-2 with TRBJ2-7; 7 bases line up with TRBD1. Germline values: CDR1 LGHNA, CDR2 YNFKEQ. The CDR3 spans 17 residues. J lost 4 bases, V lost 1 base, and 13 bases had no gene match. This CDR3 reads CASSQGGTARTEYEQYF. The CDR3, as DNA: TGTGCCAGCAGCCAAGGGGGGACAGCCAGGACTGAATACGAGCAGTACTTC.